A single sample is the source of the 2 T cell receptor beta chains below, sequenced in a study of regulatory T cells in long-lasting Graves disease (dated by TCRdb to about 2021). To prepare the library, multiplex PCR was applied. Sequencing was carried out with an Illumina HiSeq 4000. CDR3 regions were amplified by Arm-PCR with iRepertoire HTBI primers to construct TCR beta libraries. The raw public data were reprocessed by TCRdb itself: fastp quality trimming at Q25, MiXCR clonotype calling, in-frame beta chains only. Under each unique CDR3 protein, matching rows form one entry showing the most common genes and DNA. The sample data list around 450,000 distinct CDR3 sequences, and under 25% of these were observed just once. The ten largest make up more than 6% of the sample. The time point label of this sample denotes: persistent/refractory GD, antithyroid drugs over 5 years with positive TRAb. For both TCR sequencing and RNA sequencing, RNA was extracted from PBMCs in TRIzol.

Material: peripheral blood mononuclear cells (PBMCs), obtained when the disease was refractory, from a patient treated with antithyroid drugs. All receptors come from a female donor with Graves disease.

This clonotype was seen ten or more times. The chain is built from TRBV6-1 and TRBJ1-3, with D possibly TRBD1 on 6 matching bases. The CDR3 runs 14 residues. Per germline, CDR1 MNHNS and CDR2 SASEGT. Trimming took off 7 bases at V and 2 bases at J, with 12 bases between the two ends. CDR3 amino acids: CASNAGDAGNTIYF. In DNA form, the CDR3 reads TGTGCCAGCAACGCAGGGGATGCTGGAAACACCATATATTTT.

This clonotype was seen many times. V usage is TRBV14 and J usage is TRBJ2-2; 12 bases are shared with TRBD2. Germline-derived CDR1 and CDR2 are SGHDN and FVKESK. J was trimmed by 5 bases and V by 5 bases; bases with no gene match: 6. The CDR3 totals 16 residues. The CDR3 loop is CASSNGLAGTTGELFF. Here the CDR3 DNA reads TGTGCCAGCAGCAACGGACTAGCGGGAACTACCGGGGAGCTGTTTTTT. The full variable domain, completed using reference TRBV14 and TRBJ2-2, is EAGVTQFPSHSVIEKGQTVTLRCDPISGHDNLYWYRRVMGKEIKFLLHFVKESKQDESGMPNNRFLAERTGGTYSTLKVQPAELEDSGVYFCASSNGLAGTTGELFFGEGSRLTVL.